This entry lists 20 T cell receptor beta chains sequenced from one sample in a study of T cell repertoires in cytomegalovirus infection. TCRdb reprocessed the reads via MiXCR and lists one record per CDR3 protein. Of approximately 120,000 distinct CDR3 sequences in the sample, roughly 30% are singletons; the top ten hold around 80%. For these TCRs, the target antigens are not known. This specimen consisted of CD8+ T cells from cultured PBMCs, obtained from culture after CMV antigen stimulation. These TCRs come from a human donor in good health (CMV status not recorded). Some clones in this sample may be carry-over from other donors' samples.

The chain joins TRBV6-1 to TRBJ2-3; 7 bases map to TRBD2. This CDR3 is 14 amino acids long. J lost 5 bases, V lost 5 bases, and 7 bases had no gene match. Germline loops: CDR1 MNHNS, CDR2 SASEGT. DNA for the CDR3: TGTGCCAGCAGTCTCCGGGGGGAGGAAGATACGCAGTATTTT. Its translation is CASSLRGEEDTQYF.

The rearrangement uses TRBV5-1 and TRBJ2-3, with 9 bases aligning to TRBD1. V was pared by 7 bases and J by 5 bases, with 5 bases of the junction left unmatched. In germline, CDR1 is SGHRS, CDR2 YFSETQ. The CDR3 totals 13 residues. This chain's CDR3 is CASEQGAGDTQYF. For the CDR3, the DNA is TGCGCCAGCGAACAGGGGGCTGGAGATACGCAGTATTTT.

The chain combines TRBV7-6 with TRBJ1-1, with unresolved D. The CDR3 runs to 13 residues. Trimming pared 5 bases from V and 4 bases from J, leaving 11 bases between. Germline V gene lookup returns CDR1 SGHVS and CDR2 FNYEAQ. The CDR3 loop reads CASSRAVRTEAFF. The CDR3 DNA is TGTGCCAGCAGCCGGGCGGTGCGCACTGAAGCTTTCTTT.

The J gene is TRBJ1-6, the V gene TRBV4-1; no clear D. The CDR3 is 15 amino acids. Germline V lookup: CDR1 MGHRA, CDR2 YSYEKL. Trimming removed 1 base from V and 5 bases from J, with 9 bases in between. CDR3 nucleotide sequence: TGCGCCAGCAGCCAAGCCAGTGACAATAATTCACCCCTCCACTTT. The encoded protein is CASSQASDNNSPLHF.

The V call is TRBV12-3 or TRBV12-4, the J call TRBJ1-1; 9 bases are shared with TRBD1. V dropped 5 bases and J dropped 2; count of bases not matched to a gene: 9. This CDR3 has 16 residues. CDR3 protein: CASSRDRVTGNTEAFF. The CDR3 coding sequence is TGTGCCAGCAGTCGGGACAGGGTTACGGGAAACACTGAAGCTTTCTTT.

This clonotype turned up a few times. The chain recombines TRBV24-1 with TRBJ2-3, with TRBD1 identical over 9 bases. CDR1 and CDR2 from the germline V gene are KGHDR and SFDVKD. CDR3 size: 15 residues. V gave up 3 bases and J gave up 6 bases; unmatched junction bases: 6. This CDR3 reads CATSDGNRGLDTQYF. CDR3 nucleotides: TGTGCCACCAGTGATGGAAACAGGGGGCTTGATACGCAGTATTTT.

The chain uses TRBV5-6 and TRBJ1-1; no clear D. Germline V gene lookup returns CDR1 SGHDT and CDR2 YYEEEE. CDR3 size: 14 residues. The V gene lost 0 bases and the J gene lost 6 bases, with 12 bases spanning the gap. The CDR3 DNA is TGTGCCAGCAGCTTGGGCGGCAAGGCGGCTGAAGCTTTCTTT. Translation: CASSLGGKAAEAFF.

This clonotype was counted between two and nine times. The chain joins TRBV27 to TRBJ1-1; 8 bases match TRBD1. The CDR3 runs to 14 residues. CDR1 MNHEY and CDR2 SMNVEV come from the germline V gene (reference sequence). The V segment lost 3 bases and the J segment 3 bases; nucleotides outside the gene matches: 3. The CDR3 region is CASSLDRAYTEAFF. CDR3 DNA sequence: TGTGCCAGCAGTTTGGACAGGGCCTACACTGAAGCTTTCTTT.

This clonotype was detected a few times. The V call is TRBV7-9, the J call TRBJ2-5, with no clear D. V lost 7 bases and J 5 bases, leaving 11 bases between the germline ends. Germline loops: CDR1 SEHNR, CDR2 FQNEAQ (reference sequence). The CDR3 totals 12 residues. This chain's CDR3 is CASTLDWETQYF. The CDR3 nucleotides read TGTGCCAGCACCCTAGACTGGGAGACCCAGTACTTC.

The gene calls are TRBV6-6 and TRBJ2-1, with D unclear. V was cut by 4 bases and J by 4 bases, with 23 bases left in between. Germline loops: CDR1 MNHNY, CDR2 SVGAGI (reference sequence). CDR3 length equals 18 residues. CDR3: CASSSPGWRRAGYNEQFF. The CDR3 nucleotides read TGTGCCAGCAGTTCCCCTGGGTGGCGCCGGGCTGGGTACAATGAGCAGTTCTTC.

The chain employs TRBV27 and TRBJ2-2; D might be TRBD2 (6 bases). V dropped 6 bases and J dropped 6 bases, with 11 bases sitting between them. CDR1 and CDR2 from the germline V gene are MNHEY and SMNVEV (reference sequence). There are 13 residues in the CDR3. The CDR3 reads CASSVGGPGELFF. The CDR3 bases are TGTGCCAGCAGCGTAGGAGGGCCCGGGGAGCTGTTTTTT.

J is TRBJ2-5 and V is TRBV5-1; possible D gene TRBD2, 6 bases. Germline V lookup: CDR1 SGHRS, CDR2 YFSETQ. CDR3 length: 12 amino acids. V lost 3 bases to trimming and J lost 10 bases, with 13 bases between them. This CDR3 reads CASSWDSRVQYF. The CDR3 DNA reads TGCGCCAGCAGCTGGGACTCCCGTGTCCAGTACTTC.

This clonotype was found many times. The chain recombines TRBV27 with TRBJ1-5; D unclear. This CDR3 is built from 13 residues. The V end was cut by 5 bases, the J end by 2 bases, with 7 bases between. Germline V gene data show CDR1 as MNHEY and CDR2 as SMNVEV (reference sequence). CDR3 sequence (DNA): TGTGCCAGCAGTCAGACCGGCAATCAGCCCCAGCATTTT. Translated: CASSQTGNQPQHF.

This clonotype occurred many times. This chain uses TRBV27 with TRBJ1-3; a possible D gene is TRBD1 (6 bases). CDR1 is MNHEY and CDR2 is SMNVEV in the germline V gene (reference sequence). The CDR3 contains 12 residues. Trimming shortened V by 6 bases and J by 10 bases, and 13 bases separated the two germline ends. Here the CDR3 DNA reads TGTGCCAGCAGAGCCTGGGACAAGACCATATATTTT. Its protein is CASRAWDKTIYF.

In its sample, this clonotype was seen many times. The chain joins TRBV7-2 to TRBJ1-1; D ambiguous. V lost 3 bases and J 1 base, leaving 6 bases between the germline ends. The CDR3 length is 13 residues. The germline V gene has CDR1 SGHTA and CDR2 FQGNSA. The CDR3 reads CASSFVQNTEAFF. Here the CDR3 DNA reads TGTGCCAGCAGCTTCGTTCAGAACACTGAAGCTTTCTTT.

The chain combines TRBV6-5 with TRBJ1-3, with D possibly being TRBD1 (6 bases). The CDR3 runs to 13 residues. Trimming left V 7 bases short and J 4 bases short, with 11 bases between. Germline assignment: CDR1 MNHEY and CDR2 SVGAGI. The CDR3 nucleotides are TGTGCCAGCACCAGGGGATTCGGAAACACCATATATTTT. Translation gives CASTRGFGNTIYF.

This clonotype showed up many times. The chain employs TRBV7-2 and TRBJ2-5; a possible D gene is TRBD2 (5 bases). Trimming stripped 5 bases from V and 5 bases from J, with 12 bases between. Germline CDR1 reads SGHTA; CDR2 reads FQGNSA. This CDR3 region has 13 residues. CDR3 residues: CASSTAPGETQYF. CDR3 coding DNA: TGTGCCAGCAGCACAGCCCCGGGGGAGACCCAGTACTTC.

In nucleotides, the CDR3 is TGTGCCAGCAGCCAGGAGACAGGGCCAAGGACCGGGGAGCTGTTTTTT. Amino acid sequence: CASSQETGPRTGELFF. V gene TRBV12-3 or TRBV12-4 combines with J gene TRBJ2-2; 7 nucleotides line up with TRBD1. The CDR3 spans 16 residues. Trimming took 6 bases from V and 5 from J; bases not matched to a gene: 12.

This chain's CDR3 is CASSLASGRTDTQYF. CDR3 nucleotides: TGCGCCAGCAGCTTGGCCTCGGGGCGCACAGATACGCAGTATTTT. The chain couples TRBV5-1 to TRBJ2-3; D is possibly TRBD1 or TRBD2 (5 bases each). The germline V and J ends were trimmed by 0 bases and 1 base, with 9 bases remaining between them. The CDR3 has 15 residues. Germline V lookup: CDR1 SGHRS, CDR2 YFSETQ.

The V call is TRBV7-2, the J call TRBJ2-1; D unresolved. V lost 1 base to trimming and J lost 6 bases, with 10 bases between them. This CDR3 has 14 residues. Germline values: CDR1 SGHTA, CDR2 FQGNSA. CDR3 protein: CASSLVDKTNEQFF. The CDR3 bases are TGTGCCAGCAGCTTAGTGGATAAAACCAATGAGCAGTTCTTC.